The 14 T cell receptor beta chains given below trace back to one sample, sequenced in a study of shared clonotypes between healthy human individuals. Profiling relied on immunoSEQ multiplex PCR, and the TCRdb table lists in-frame clones only, not all of them. The sample has around 1,100,000 clones, approximately 80% seen once; the top ten hold about 0.89%. Material: memory CD4+ T cells from PBMCs. Subset in this sample: CD45RA-negative fraction. Receptors were obtained from a young man in good health. Some clones in this sample may be carry-over from other donors' samples.

This clone was counted once. This sequence joins TRBV20-1 and TRBJ2-5; D remains ambiguous. The V gene lost 3 bases and the J gene lost 4 bases, with 6 bases spanning the gap. Germline V gene data show CDR1 as DFQATT and CDR2 as SNEGSKA (reference sequence). The CDR3 totals 11 residues. The CDR3: CSARWSETQYF. DNA for the CDR3: TGCAGTGCTAGGTGGTCAGAGACCCAGTACTTC.

This chain joins TRBV23-1 and TRBJ2-3; D unresolved. TRBV23-1 is classed as an ORF, of uncertain function. Trimming cost V 0 bases and J 4 bases, with 20 bases left between them. The CDR3 is 18 amino acids. In DNA, the CDR3 is TGCGCCAGCAGTCAATCAAGCCGGCCCTCGGCTAAGGCAGATACGCAGTATTTT. Translating it yields CASSQSSRPSAKADTQYF.

With respect to this clone: Other DNA sequences within the sample encode an identical CDR3. The chain recombines TRBV7-3 with TRBJ2-1; D is uncertain. V was cut by 3 bases and J by 1 base, with 10 bases left in between. The CDR3 runs to 15 residues. Looked up from germline, CDR1 is SGHTA and CDR2 is FQGTGA. As DNA, the CDR3 is TGTGCCAGCAGCTTGGGGTTGGGGTCCTACAATGAGCAGTTCTTC. Encoded protein: CASSLGLGSYNEQFF.

For this clone: A read error may account for a junction end that differs from germline. This sequence joins TRBV5-1 and TRBJ1-1; D unclear. Germline assignment: CDR1 SGHRS and CDR2 YFSETQ. The CDR3 runs 12 residues. CDR3 amino acids: CASRLGGNEAFF. In DNA, the CDR3 is TGCGCCAGCAGATTGGGAGGGAATGAAGCTTTCTTT.

The chain has TRBV5-1 and TRBJ1-1, with unresolved D. This CDR3 spans 14 amino acids. The V end lost 7 bases, the J end lost 0 bases, and 13 bases lay between the germline ends. Germline CDR1 SGHRS, CDR2 YFSETQ. CDR3 bases: TGCGCCAGCTCCCTCCAGTTAATGAACACTGAAGCTTTCTTT. Amino acid sequence: CASSLQLMNTEAFF.

The V and J genes are TRBV6-1 and TRBJ2-3, with TRBD2 matching 13 bases. Germline V gene lookup returns CDR1 MNHNS and CDR2 SASEGT. The CDR3 contains 15 residues. The V segment lost 7 bases and the J segment 4 bases; nucleotides outside the gene matches: 5. As DNA, the CDR3 is TGTGCCAGCAAACTAGCGGGAGGGAGCCCAGATACGCAGTATTTT. It translates to CASKLAGGSPDTQYF.

The CDR3 region is CASSDSKDDPGHPPWDTQYF. CDR3 nucleotides: TGTGCCAGCAGTGACTCCAAAGACGATCCGGGACACCCCCCGTGGGATACGCAGTATTTT. The rearrangement links TRBV6-4 to TRBJ2-3, with a weak D call TRBD1 (6 bases). The CDR3 runs to 20 residues. V shed 0 bases and J shed 6 bases, with 28 bases lying between them. The V gene's germline CDR1 is MRHNA and CDR2 SNTAGT.

The chain uses TRBV15 and TRBJ1-5; D unclear. Germline loops: CDR1 LNHNV, CDR2 YYDKDF (reference sequence). This CDR3 comprises 12 residues. V was shortened by 5 bases and J by 4 bases, with 6 bases between the two germline ends. The CDR3 bases are TGTGCCACCAGCGGAGGGAATCAGCCCCAGCATTTT. Encoded protein: CATSGGNQPQHF.

The chain links TRBV5-4 to TRBJ2-1; 8 bases map to TRBD2. The germline V gene encodes CDR1 SGHNT and CDR2 YYREEE (reference sequence). V dropped 3 bases and J dropped 8; count of bases not matched to a gene: 13. The CDR3 loop spans 16 amino acids. The CDR3 bases are TGTGCCAGCAGCTCTGGAGGAGCGGGAGTATACGATGAGCAGTTCTTC. Residues: CASSSGGAGVYDEQFF.

The V call is TRBV11-2, the J call TRBJ2-3, with a possible D match to TRBD2 (5 bases). Germline CDR1 reads SGHAT; CDR2 reads FQNNGV. Trimming removed 5 bases at V and 1 base at J, with 16 bases between. The CDR3 is made up of 16 amino acids. DNA for the CDR3: TGTGCCAGCAGCCTCACCCGGACTCTCCGCACAGATACGCAGTATTTT. Its translation is CASSLTRTLRTDTQYF. The full variable domain, with the rest looked up from reference TRBV11-2 and TRBJ2-3, is EAGVAQSPRYKIIEKRQSVAFWCNPISGHATLYWYQQILGQGPKLLIQFQNNGVVDDSQLPKDRFSAERLKGVDSTLKIQPAKLEDSAVYLCASSLTRTLRTDTQYFGPGTRLTVL.

The genes are TRBV7-9 and TRBJ2-2, with 11 bases that match TRBD2. After removal of 5 bases from V and 0 bases from J, the junction contained 2 bases not matched to a gene. Per the germline V gene, CDR1 is SEHNR and CDR2 is FQNEAQ (reference sequence). The CDR3 is 16 residues long. DNA for the CDR3: TGTGCCAGCAGCGTGGGACTAGCGGCGAACACCGGGGAGCTGTTTTTT. Its protein product is CASSVGLAANTGELFF.

This sequence joins TRBV28 and TRBJ2-5; D is uncertain. CDR3 length: 12 residues. Trimming cost V 1 base and J 5 bases, with 5 bases left between them. Germline CDR1 is MDHEN and CDR2 is SYDVKM. The CDR3: CASSLFYETQYF. The CDR3, as DNA: TGTGCCAGCAGTTTATTTTATGAGACCCAGTACTTC.

The genes are TRBV9 and TRBJ2-3; D not certain. The CDR3 loop spans 13 amino acids. CDR1 SGDLS and CDR2 YYNGEE come from the germline V gene. Trimming took 2 bases from V and 2 from J, leaving 6 bases between them. The CDR3 spells CASSVPPTDTQYF. The CDR3 DNA reads as TGTGCCAGCAGCGTCCCGCCCACAGATACGCAGTATTTT.

The V call is TRBV18, the J call TRBJ2-1; D call uncertain. This CDR3 contains 16 residues. Trimming cost V 0 bases and J 6 bases, with 15 bases left between them. The V gene's germline CDR1 is KGHSH and CDR2 LQKENI. The chain's CDR3 is CASSPPVSIWGNEQFF. DNA for the CDR3: TGTGCCAGCTCACCACCCGTTAGCATATGGGGCAATGAGCAGTTCTTC.